This record looks at one T cell receptor (beta chain) sequence and its context. This record belongs to a study of blood T cell repertoires in COVID-19. Study-wide background: T cells, B-cell-depleted T cells, or PBMCs supplied cDNA or gDNA.

This CDR3 spans 20 amino acids. Germline V gene sequence: CDR1 KGHSH, CDR2 LQKENI. Trimming cost V 4 bases and J 0 bases; bases outside gene matches: 17. Some clones are missing from TCRdb's copy, which holds only in-frame ones; the method was immunoSEQ multiplex PCR. The data contain roughly 350,000 clones, about nine tenths of them singletons. This TCR derives from a woman aged 50 to 60 with COVID-19, enrolled during active disease. The genes are TRBV18 and TRBJ1-3; 8 nucleotides line up with TRBD1. The sample consisted of peripheral blood. The CDR3 sequence is CASSLRTWDRRTISGNTIYF. The CDR3 bases are TGTGCCAGCTCACTACGTACGTGGGACAGGAGGACTATCTCTGGAAACACCATATATTTT.